This T cell receptor (beta chain) was sequenced in a study of early T cells in non-severe SARS-CoV-2 infection. Study background: RNA in bulk from unsorted whole blood was sequenced, and chains were unpaired.

This clonotype was counted at least ten times. As yet, its antigen is unknown. Attached unique molecular identifiers marked individual cDNA molecules. TCRdb reprocessed the 5' RACE reads with MiXCR, giving one entry per CDR3 protein. The sample has tens of thousands of distinct CDR3 sequences, about 5.5% seen once. General observations from the study: Anti-spike CD8 specificities were favored by VDJdb matching, whose results missed private and CD4 specificities.

V was cut by 3 bases and J by 7 bases, with 10 bases left in between. The CDR3 sequence is 13 residues long. Germline-derived CDR1 and CDR2 are ENHRY and SYGVKD. This chain connects TRBV10-3 to TRBJ2-1; unclear D gene. The receptor's source is an adult who was a healthcare worker with PCR-confirmed SARS-CoV-2 infection or an uninfected control (not recorded which). Input material: whole blood. In DNA, the CDR3 is TGTGCCATCAGTGAAGAGGCTGCTAATGAGCAGTTCTTC. Residues: CAISEEAANEQFF.